The text below deals with one T cell receptor (beta chain). Antigen: not known. TCRdb ran MiXCR on the 5' RACE reads and lists one entry per CDR3 protein. The sample carries under 500,000 distinct CDR3 sequences, around 20% recorded once. Trimming removed 2 bases from V and 3 bases from J, with 11 bases in between. The CDR3 is made up of 14 amino acids. The germline CDR1 and CDR2 sequences are SGHRS and YFSETQ. The sample belongs to a study of T cells after yellow fever vaccination. Study outcomes and limitations: The secondary response showed a weaker magnitude and a faster peak, day 5 versus 15. The appearance of a small share of clonotypes in both CD4 and CD8 compartments was observed.

Sequenced material: PBMCs, taken before the yellow fever booster vaccination. The receptor was isolated from a man aged 18 to 30 who received the YFV17D yellow fever vaccine. The gene calls are TRBV5-1 and TRBJ2-5; the D gene is possibly TRBD2 (5 bases). CDR3: CASSFGGREETQYF. The CDR3 region has the DNA TGCGCCAGCAGCTTTGGAGGAAGGGAAGAGACCCAGTACTTC.